The 17 T cell receptor beta chains given below trace back to one sample, sequenced in a study of blood T cell repertoires in COVID-19. Produced via immunoSEQ multiplex PCR; TCRdb's table is partial and in-frame only. The sample yields approximately 70,000 clones, approximately 90% seen once. The sample consisted of peripheral blood. The receptor set was obtained from a woman aged 18 to 35 with acute or convalescent COVID-19.

The genes are TRBV4-3 and TRBJ2-1, with 13 bases that match TRBD2. This CDR3 contains 16 residues. The V gene's germline CDR1 is LGHNA and CDR2 YSLEER. The J segment lost 4 bases and the V segment lost 0 bases, leaving 0 bases of the junction unmatched. The CDR3 sequence: CASSQEGLAGYNEQFF. For the CDR3, the DNA is TGCGCCAGCAGCCAAGAGGGACTAGCGGGATACAATGAGCAGTTCTTC.

This chain links TRBV6-5 with TRBJ1-2; 10 bases line up with TRBD1. V trimming: 2 bases; J trimming: 4 bases; junction bases outside the gene matches: 1. CDR1 and CDR2 from the germline V gene are MNHEY and SVGAGI. The CDR3 totals 14 residues. The CDR3 sequence is CASSYRDRGYGYTF. Written as DNA, the CDR3 is TGTGCCAGCAGTTACCGGGACAGGGGCTATGGCTACACCTTC.

This clone showed up just once. The V and J genes are TRBV25-1 and TRBJ2-5, with a weak D call TRBD1 (6 bases). The CDR3 contains 13 residues. Trimming pared 7 bases from V and 2 bases from J, leaving 11 bases between. In germline, CDR1 is MGHDK, CDR2 SYGVNS. CDR3 coding DNA: TGTGCCAGCACCAAGGGGGAACAAGAGACCCAGTACTTC. Translating it yields CASTKGEQETQYF.

V is TRBV5-1 and J is TRBJ2-1; possible D gene TRBD1, 6 bases. This CDR3 contains 13 residues. CDR1 is SGHRS, CDR2 YFSETQ, per germline. V lost 0 bases, J lost 5 bases, and 6 bases lay in between. The CDR3 region has the DNA TGCGCCAGCAGCTTGGGGGGGCACAATGAGCAGTTCTTC. Its protein is CASSLGGHNEQFF.

The chain links TRBV6-2 or TRBV6-3 to TRBJ2-1; the match to TRBD2 covers 7 bases. CDR3 size: 15 residues. The V gene's germline CDR1 is MNHEY and CDR2 SVGEGT. Trimming cost V 6 bases and J 0 bases; bases outside gene matches: 5. In DNA, the CDR3 is TGTGCCAGCAGCCTAAGCGGGATCTCCTACAATGAGCAGTTCTTC. Translated: CASSLSGISYNEQFF.

This chain links TRBV3-1 (or the pseudogene TRBV3-2) with TRBJ2-5; 9 bases agree with TRBD2. The V and J ends lost 4 bases and 5 bases, in that order; junction bases with no gene match: 11. CDR3 length equals 16 residues. Germline V gene lookup returns CDR1 LGHDT and CDR2 YNNKEL (reference sequence). CDR3 coding DNA: TGTGCCAGCAGCCGAGGAGATAGCGGGGGTAAGGAGACCCAGTACTTC. Translating gives CASSRGDSGGKETQYF.

The rearrangement uses TRBV4-3 and TRBJ2-3; 7 bases map to TRBD2. The V gene end was trimmed by 1 base and the J gene end by 3 bases; junction bases not matched to a gene: 4. CDR1 is LGHNA, CDR2 YSLEER, per germline. This CDR3 has 15 residues. Here the CDR3 reads CASSQGSGQTDTQYF. CDR3 nucleotides: TGCGCCAGCAGCCAAGGTAGCGGGCAAACAGATACGCAGTATTTT.

This clone was detected once. J is TRBJ1-6 and V is TRBV7-8; D unresolved. This CDR3 spans 13 amino acids. Germline lookup yields CDR1 SGHVS and CDR2 FQNEAQ. V was shortened by 1 base and J by 9 bases, with 7 bases between the two germline ends. The CDR3 nucleotides are TGTGCCAGCAGCTTAGGCAGGTCTTCACCCCTCCACTTT. This encodes CASSLGRSSPLHF. Drawing the rest from reference TRBV7-8 and TRBJ1-6, the complete variable domain is GAGVSQSPRYKVAKRGQDVALRCDPISGHVSLFWYQQALGQGPEFLTYFQNEAQLDKSGLPSDRFFAERPEGSVSTLKIQRTQQEDSAVYLCASSLGRSSPLHFGNGTRLTVT.

This clone was seen a single time. The CDR3 DNA is TGCGCCAGCAGCCCGGTGAGGAGCGGGATCAACACAGATACGCAGTATTTT. Its protein is CASSPVRSGINTDTQYF. The chain joins TRBV5-1 to TRBJ2-3; TRBD2 aligns across 7 bases. CDR1 is SGHRS, CDR2 YFSETQ, per germline. V lost 4 bases and J lost 2; bases outside the gene matches: 13. This CDR3 is built from 17 residues.

Remarks on this clone: One end of the junction does not line up with germline, which may come from a read error. The J gene is TRBJ2-3, the V gene TRBV4-1; TRBD2 agrees at 8 bases. Germline CDR1 reads MGHRA; CDR2 reads YSYEKL. This CDR3 is 13 amino acids long. DNA of the CDR3: TGCGCCAGCAGCCAAGAACTAGCGGCGGATTGCCGTTTT. Protein product: CASSQELAADCRF.

The V and J genes are TRBV7-2 and TRBJ2-1, with a possible D match to TRBD1 (6 bases). This CDR3 region has 16 residues. The germline V gene encodes CDR1 SGHTA and CDR2 FQGNSA. The V and J ends lost 1 base and 6 bases respectively, with 16 bases between them. DNA of the CDR3: TGTGCCAGCAGCTTAGGCGCAGGGGCGGGTGTCAATGAGCAGTTCTTC. It encodes CASSLGAGAGVNEQFF.

The V gene is TRBV7-8, the J gene TRBJ1-1, with 8 bases lining up with TRBD1. V was clipped by 3 bases and J by 3 bases; unmatched bases: 3. CDR3 length: 14 amino acids. CDR1 is SGHVS and CDR2 is FQNEAQ in the germline V gene. The CDR3 is CASSFDRGDTEAFF. The DNA of the CDR3 is TGTGCCAGCAGCTTCGACAGGGGCGACACTGAAGCTTTCTTT.

V usage is TRBV5-4 and J usage is TRBJ1-4; D possibly corresponds to TRBD1 (6 bases). The V end lost 0 bases, the J end lost 8 bases, and 17 bases lay between the germline ends. The germline V gene has CDR1 SGHNT and CDR2 YYREEE (reference sequence). The CDR3 is 16 amino acids. CDR3 amino acids: CASSLVYTGLREKLFF. The DNA for the CDR3 is TGTGCCAGCAGCTTGGTTTATACAGGGCTTCGAGAAAAACTGTTTTTT.

J is TRBJ2-7 and V is TRBV5-1; a possible D gene is TRBD2 (6 bases). This CDR3 contains 16 residues. Germline V CDR1 and CDR2: SGHRS, YFSETQ. V was clipped by 0 bases and J by 2 bases, with 15 bases between them. The CDR3 is CASSLGPRDLAYEQYF. In DNA form, the CDR3 reads TGCGCCAGCAGCTTGGGCCCTCGGGACTTGGCCTACGAGCAGTACTTC.

The V gene is TRBV5-1, the J gene TRBJ2-7; 9 positions match TRBD1. The V segment lost 0 bases and the J segment 1 base; nucleotides outside the gene matches: 2. The CDR3 is made up of 15 amino acids. CDR1 is SGHRS, CDR2 YFSETQ, per germline. The CDR3 here is CASSLDRGLSYEQYF. The CDR3 nucleotides are TGCGCCAGCAGCTTGGACAGGGGGCTATCCTACGAGCAGTACTTC.

V and J are TRBV28 and TRBJ1-5; D call uncertain. V shed 3 bases and J shed 0 bases, with 12 bases lying between them. Germline CDR1 and CDR2: MDHEN and SYDVKM. This CDR3 has 16 amino acids. The CDR3 spells CASSLTRTYSNQPQHF. Written as DNA, the CDR3 is TGTGCCAGCAGTTTGACTAGGACCTATAGCAATCAGCCCCAGCATTTT. Supplemented by reference TRBV28 and TRBJ1-5, the full variable domain reads DVKVTQSSRYLVKRTGEKVFLECVQDMDHENMFWYRQDPGLGLRLIYFSYDVKMKEKGDIPEGYSVSREKKERFSLILESASTNQTSMYLCASSLTRTYSNQPQHFGDGTRLSIL.

This chain links TRBV14 with TRBJ2-2; unclear D gene. Trimming removed 6 bases at V and 2 bases at J, with 13 bases between. The germline gives CDR1 SGHDN, CDR2 FVKESK. This CDR3 has 15 amino acids. In DNA, the CDR3 is TGTGCCAGCAGTTATAGATTGGGCAACACCGGGGAGCTGTTTTTT. Protein sequence: CASSYRLGNTGELFF.